This T cell receptor (beta chain) was retrieved from a study of shared clonotypes between healthy human individuals. Looking at the study overall: Three CD4 naive, three CD4 memory, two CD8 naive and one CD8 memory plate were used per donor.

About this clone itself: Antigen specificity is unknown.

The protocol was immunoSEQ multiplex PCR, while the TCRdb copy is restricted to in-frame clones and leaves out a portion. The table records roughly 2 million clones, less than 95% of them present only once. Terminally differentiated effector memory CD45RA+ cells were excluded by CCR7 positive selection of CD45RO-negative cells. Study-wide results and caveats: Shared clonotypes across all four donors exceeded non-shared ones in generation probability. The small donor group covered limited genetic and exposure diversity.

Sequenced: naive CD8+ T cells sorted from blood. This clonotype was obtained from a young man in good health.

The CDR3 DNA reads TGTGCCAGCAGCTTTGGAGGGGGCGACGAGCAGTACTTC. Encoded protein: CASSFGGGDEQYF. The chain joins TRBV7-9 to TRBJ2-7, with D perhaps TRBD1 (7 bases). V was cut by 3 bases and J by 5 bases, with 11 bases left in between. The CDR3 has 13 residues. From germline, CDR1 is SEHNR and CDR2 FQNEAQ (reference sequence). The full variable domain, with the rest looked up from reference TRBV7-9 and TRBJ2-7, is DTGVSQNPRHKITKRGQNVTFRCDPISEHNRLYWYRQTLGQGPEFLTYFQNEAQLEKSRLLSDRFSAERPKGSFSTLEIQRTEQGDSAMYLCASSFGGGDEQYFGPGTRLTVT.